This TCR beta chain originates from a study of CD8 T cells in ankylosing spondylitis. This clonotype has a count of ten or more. Its target is unknown. The germline gives CDR1 MNHEY, CDR2 SVGEGT. The V end lost 5 bases, the J end lost 12 bases, and 14 bases lay between the germline ends. The CDR3 covers 12 residues. Using its own MiXCR run on the 5' RACE reads, TCRdb lists one record per CDR3 protein. Among 300,000 to 350,000 distinct CDR3 sequences listed, about 20% were seen once. Study-wide results and caveats: Earlier work had already found some motif variants in reactive arthritis synovial fluid and blood. Ankylosing spondylitis blood seemed to carry a telltale TCR beta motif made of several highly homologous variants. Matched synovial fluid from ankylosing spondylitis patients was reported to be enriched for disease-linked clones.

The sample was blood, either unsorted or a sorted T cell fraction (not recorded which). The sequence derives from a female donor with ankylosing spondylitis or in good health (not recorded which). This chain connects TRBV6-2 or TRBV6-3 to TRBJ2-1; possible D gene TRBD2, 5 bases. The CDR3 loop reads CASSRPLRGQFF. CDR3 coding DNA: TGTGCCAGCAGTCGCCCCCTCCGGGGGCAGTTCTTC.